The rows below give T cell receptor beta chains drawn from one sample of a study of shared clonotypes between healthy human individuals. Assay: immunoSEQ multiplex PCR; the TCRdb copy retains only in-frame clones and omits some. The sample carries millions of clones, 90% to 95% recorded once. Sequences were obtained from naive CD4+ T cells sorted from blood. The receptors shown here come from a young man in good health. Both conserved end residues are part of each CDR3. Only part of the rows carry a size: once, few, many, or a class if the clone is expanded.

CDR3 protein: CASSQDTEGGYEQYF
J gene: TRBJ2-7
clone size: -
V gene: TRBV4-3

CDR3 protein: CASLAGGAAGSYEQYF
J gene: TRBJ2-7
clone size: -
V gene: TRBV9

CDR3 protein: CASSLTGTTEAFF
J gene: TRBJ1-1
clone size: -
V gene: TRBV7-2

CDR3 protein: CAWSVGQLDYNEQFF
J gene: TRBJ2-1
clone size: -
V gene: TRBV30

CDR3 protein: CASSQGPGQGRYNEQFF
J gene: TRBJ2-1
clone size: -
V gene: TRBV5-1

CDR3 protein: CASSHDRFEQYF
J gene: TRBJ2-7
clone size: once
V gene: TRBV6-5

CDR3 protein: CASSFGQGVDYGYTF
J gene: TRBJ1-2
clone size: -
V gene: TRBV7-2

CDR3 protein: CASSESRTSGASEQYF
J gene: TRBJ2-7
clone size: -
V gene: TRBV10-2

CDR3 protein: CASSFSPDITGNTIYF
J gene: TRBJ1-3
clone size: -
V gene: TRBV4-1

CDR3 protein: CASSPGPGGTSYEQYF
J gene: TRBJ2-7
clone size: -
V gene: TRBV4-1

CDR3 protein: CASSEGGQGGNEQFF
J gene: TRBJ2-1
clone size: -
V gene: TRBV6-1

CDR3 protein: CASGNRVRVPDTQYF
J gene: TRBJ2-3
clone size: -
V gene: TRBV27

CDR3 protein: CASSLGLAEISNTGELFF
J gene: TRBJ2-2
clone size: -
V gene: TRBV27

CDR3 protein: CASSLAGGKGGELFF
J gene: TRBJ2-2
clone size: -
V gene: TRBV5-1

CDR3 protein: CAISKTRGFDSPLHF
J gene: TRBJ1-6
clone size: -
V gene: TRBV28

CDR3 protein: CASSIPADKSYGYTF
J gene: TRBJ1-2
clone size: -
V gene: TRBV19

CDR3 protein: CASSVSGHGTDTQYF
J gene: TRBJ2-3
clone size: -
V gene: TRBV9

CDR3 protein: CASSTGQEGYTF
J gene: TRBJ1-2
clone size: -
V gene: TRBV6-5

CDR3 protein: CASSTDRPSGNTIYF
J gene: TRBJ1-3
clone size: -
V gene: TRBV2

CDR3 protein: CASSLRGTSGRLTGELFF
J gene: TRBJ2-2
clone size: -
V gene: TRBV27

CDR3 protein: CASNLRWEGQPQHF
J gene: TRBJ1-5
clone size: -
V gene: TRBV19

CDR3 protein: CASSITMISNQPQHF
J gene: TRBJ1-5
clone size: -
V gene: TRBV19

CDR3 protein: CASSDGTATYEQYF
J gene: TRBJ2-7
clone size: -
V gene: TRBV19

CDR3 protein: CASNPIRGTGSYEQYF
J gene: TRBJ2-7
clone size: once
V gene: TRBV5-6

CDR3 protein: CASSYHTGELFF
J gene: TRBJ2-2
clone size: -
V gene: TRBV6-6

CDR3 protein: CASSQDRINYGYTF
J gene: TRBJ1-2
clone size: -
V gene: TRBV4-1

CDR3 protein: CASSLAGGGRYGYTF
J gene: TRBJ1-2
clone size: -
V gene: TRBV7-2

CDR3 protein: CASTQGQHTEAFF
J gene: TRBJ1-1
clone size: -
V gene: TRBV19

CDR3 protein: CASSSGSASNEQFF
J gene: TRBJ2-1
clone size: -
V gene: TRBV11-3

CDR3 protein: CASSLGGPSTDTQYF
J gene: TRBJ2-3
clone size: -
V gene: TRBV5-1

CDR3 protein: CASSQETSGETQYF
J gene: TRBJ2-5
clone size: -
V gene: TRBV4-2

CDR3 protein: CASSPLQGSGNTIYF
J gene: TRBJ1-3
clone size: -
V gene: TRBV5-6

CDR3 protein: CASSQVYQSLYEQYF
J gene: TRBJ2-7
clone size: -
V gene: TRBV4-3